The T cell receptor (beta chain) described here comes from a study of blood T cell repertoires in COVID-19. Study summary: PBMCs, B-cell-depleted T cells, or T cells provided the cDNA or gDNA that made up the material.

Germline trimming cut 6 bases from V and 2 bases from J; bases unmatched to any gene: 8. CDR3 length: 15 residues. From germline, CDR1 is MNHEY and CDR2 SVGAGI. Methods used by the authors: Reference gene primer amplification gave nucleated cell count estimates. Some clones are missing from TCRdb's copy, which holds only in-frame ones; the method was immunoSEQ multiplex PCR. V, J and clone size are those of that table, while D and trimming were read from the DNA. The profile shows around 430,000 clones, about 87% of them singletons. In Cohort 3, a recovered donor had either two negative PCRs, clearance, or symptom resolution.

The chain couples TRBV6-5 to TRBJ2-7, with 9 bases fitting TRBD1. The clonotype originates from a woman between 50 and 59 years old who had recovered from COVID-19. The sample taken for sequencing was PBMCs or T cells enriched from blood (not recorded which). CDR3 loop: CASRKNRGLAYEQYF. As DNA, the CDR3 is TGTGCCAGCAGGAAAAACAGGGGGCTAGCCTACGAGCAGTACTTC.